A single TCR beta chain is shown here with its context. The count of this clone is one. It lacks a known antigen. One base away there is no much larger clone; base qualities are not given. The treatment or condition label, as the study defines it: suppressive antiretroviral therapy. Cells were stimulated with a pool of overlapping HIV-1 Gag 15-mer peptides at about 1 ug per peptide per mL. Memory populations depleted of antigen-responding cells were obtained by sorting nonresponding CD40L-negative CD69-negative CD45RO-high memory CD4+ T cells. Participants were HIV-1-infected adults who started suppressive ART during chronic infection. For at least 4 years, the participants' plasma HIV-1 RNA had been undetectable, below 50 copies/mL. To be included, a participant needed positive CMV serology and a CD4+ T cell count above 400 cells/uL. Before stimulation, PBMCs were isolated using density centrifugation and then depleted of CD8+ T cells. For about 17 hours, the CD8-depleted PBMCs were stimulated with anti-CD28/CD49d costimulation, a CD40-blocking antibody, and enfuvirtide to prevent new infections. Sorting was done on either a Beckman Coulter MoFlo Legacy or an XDP sorter, and propidium iodide was used to exclude dead cells. The QIAamp DNA Mini Kit was used for genomic DNA extraction from samples above one million cells, and the Quick-DNA Microprep Kit was used otherwise.

Including cysteine and phenylalanine, the CDR3 has 15 amino acids. Only the CDR3 region is kept as DNA, spanning 45 bases read in frame from base 1. For CDR1 and CDR2, the germline V gene lists MDHEN and SYDVKM. From V the trimming removes 4 bases and from J it removes 4 bases, while the gene matches leave 5 bases of the junction unaccounted for. This sample is part of a study of persistence of HIV-infected CD4 T cells (dated by TCRdb to 2020 to 2021). The study in broad terms: The study isolated CMV- and HIV-1 Gag-responding CD4+ T cells from ART-treated individuals to examine antigen-driven clonal expansion of HIV-1-infected cells. TCRbeta sequencing assessed the clonality of all cells in each sorted population, while proviral sequencing assessed the clonality of infected cells. Apart from a couple of participants who underwent leukapheresis at a single time point, peripheral blood samples of up to roughly 180 mL were collected from participants at multiple time points. For the TCR cluster analysis across participants, about 8 participants were included for CMV and more than 5 participants for Gag. Suppressive ART had been received by participants for a median of roughly 8 years. General conclusions and limits of the study: Within the same sorted populations, how oligoclonal the TCRs were correlated with how oligoclonal the proviruses were. Only a small number of individuals took part in the study, and the range of antigens tested was limited. Antigen-responding cells were enriched for degenerate expanded CDR3beta sequences, which suggests convergent selection of CD4+ responses to CMV and Gag. Significantly lower TCRbeta richness was observed in CMV- and Gag-responding cells than in anti-CD3/anti-CD28-responding cells, and higher oligoclonality was observed in CMV-responding cells than in CD3/CD28-stimulated and Gag-responding cells. Bulk TCR analyses could not be limited to the rare CMV-responding cells that actually contained HIV-1 proviruses.

The immunoSEQ hsTCRB assay version 4, run in survey mode, was used to sequence TCRbeta repertoires from genomic DNA. Genomic DNA was diluted to roughly 9.5 ng/uL, using up to 1 ug per sample for TCRbeta sequencing. The paper's data handling went like this. TCRbeta data analysis was done in ImmunoSeq Analyzer 3.0, and diversity was calculated on productive nucleotide rearrangements. The improved Chao index was used to estimate lower-bound TCR diversity, and the Gini coefficient was used to estimate clonality using the Immunarch R package. Nucleotide rearrangements that differed but encoded the same CDR3beta amino acid sequence were counted as separate clonotypes. Differential abundance analysis found TCRbeta sequences that were significantly enriched in antigen-responding cells compared with anti-CD3/anti-CD28-activated cells. TCRs were clustered by predicted peptide-MHC specificity with GLIPH2, both within individual participants and across merged participant data sets. TCRdb retrieved this table from immuneACCESS and kept in-frame rearrangements only. Not all clones are present; in checked studies, unresolved V genes account for under half, and no reason is known for the remainder. The V and J calls and clone size were taken over from that table, and D and trimming were inferred from the DNA. The sample table records approximately 65,000 clones; roughly 77% of these occur just once. The ten biggest clones cover about 1.8% of the sample.

This TCR was sampled from an adult man with HIV who was CMV-seropositive. Sequenced here: CD4+ T cells sorted from PBMCs after approximately 19-hour stimulation, sampled from a patient who received antiretroviral therapy. In the paper's terms, the cell subset or site label means: CD40L-CD69- CD45RO-high memory CD4 T cells not responding to Gag peptides. The chain is assembled from TRBV28 and TRBJ2-1; 9 junctional bases match TRBD1. The CDR3 has the sequence CASSSGQGKYNEQFF. Here is the DNA: TGTGCCAGCAGTTCGGGACAGGGAAAGTACAATGAGCAGTTCTTC.